These 13 T cell receptor beta chains were sequenced from one sample in a study of PD-1 blockade in mismatch repair-deficient tumors. Some clones are missing from TCRdb's copy, which holds only in-frame ones; the method was immunoSEQ multiplex PCR. Among roughly 50,000 clones listed, roughly 80% were seen once. The sample consisted of peripheral blood, taken less than 21 weeks after starting pembrolizumab. The origin of the receptors is an adult with mismatch repair-deficient cancer.

The J gene is TRBJ2-2, the V gene TRBV5-8, with no clear D. Germline V CDR1 and CDR2: SGHTS, YDEGEE. This CDR3 has 17 residues. The V gene lost 4 bases and the J gene lost 6 bases, with 22 bases spanning the gap. In nucleotides, the CDR3 is TGTGCCAGCAGCAGGGTTTTAGCTAGAACGGACCCCGGGGAGCTGTTTTTT. Its protein product is CASSRVLARTDPGELFF.

The rearrangement links TRBV18 to TRBJ2-3, with 8 nucleotides matching TRBD1. Trimming cost V 2 bases and J 4 bases; bases outside gene matches: 5. CDR3 length: 15 amino acids. CDR1 and CDR2 (germline): KGHSH, LQKENI. The CDR3 reads CASSPNDRGADTQYF. The CDR3 DNA sequence: TGTGCCAGCTCACCAAACGACAGGGGCGCAGATACGCAGTATTTT.

The V gene is TRBV6-5, the J gene TRBJ2-3; 9 bases align to TRBD1. V shed 6 bases and J 4 bases; nucleotides not matched to a gene: 8. The CDR3 has 15 residues. CDR1 and CDR2 (germline): MNHEY, SVGAGI. CDR3 sequence (DNA): TGTGCCAGCAGGGGGGCGGACAGGGGATCAGATACGCAGTATTTT. This translates into CASRGADRGSDTQYF.

This chain connects TRBV7-2 to TRBJ2-7, with TRBD2 matching over 10 bases. The V segment lost 1 base and the J segment 4 bases; nucleotides outside the gene matches: 16. CDR3 size: 19 residues. CDR1 and CDR2 (germline): SGHTA, FQGNSA. CDR3 residues: CASSLGASGRVRLRYEQYF. As DNA, the CDR3 is TGTGCCAGCAGCTTAGGAGCCAGCGGGAGGGTTCGTCTTAGGTACGAGCAGTACTTC.

The chain recombines TRBV7-2 with TRBJ2-3, with unresolved D. Trimming took off 5 bases at V and 1 base at J, with 10 bases between the two ends. The germline gives CDR1 SGHTA, CDR2 FQGNSA. The CDR3 has 14 residues. The CDR3 nucleotides are TGTGCCAGCAGCACCTTTAAGGGCACAGATACGCAGTATTTT. It yields the protein CASSTFKGTDTQYF.

V gene TRBV10-3 combines with J gene TRBJ2-1; 14 positions agree with TRBD2. The trim removed 4 bases at V and 4 bases at J, leaving 6 bases unmatched. The CDR3 runs to 17 residues. The germline CDR1 and CDR2 sequences are ENHRY and SYGVKD. The CDR3: CAISAGTSGGGYNEQFF. The CDR3, as DNA: TGTGCCATCAGTGCCGGGACTAGCGGGGGAGGGTACAATGAGCAGTTCTTC.

This chain uses TRBV11-2 with TRBJ2-5; no firm D call. The CDR3 runs to 14 residues. CDR1 and CDR2 (germline): SGHAT, FQNNGV. Trimming left V 5 bases short and J 5 bases short, with 15 bases between. CDR3 sequence (DNA): TGTGCCAGCAGCCCAGGAAACATGCAGGAGACCCAGTACTTC. This sequence encodes CASSPGNMQETQYF.

This clone was found once. V is TRBV7-6 and J is TRBJ2-1; TRBD2 agrees at 8 bases. The CDR3 runs 12 residues. The V segment lost 5 bases and the J segment 8 bases; nucleotides outside the gene matches: 2. Per the germline V gene, CDR1 is SGHVS and CDR2 is FNYEAQ. The CDR3 nucleotides are TGTGCCAGCAGCGCGCGGGGGGATGAGCAGTTCTTC. This translates into CASSARGDEQFF.

This clone has only one observation. V is TRBV7-6 and J is TRBJ2-1; the D gene is possibly TRBD2 (6 bases). Trimming left V 8 bases short and J 3 bases short, with 20 bases between. Germline V gives CDR1 SGHVS, CDR2 FNYEAQ. This CDR3 spans 16 amino acids. Written as DNA, the CDR3 is TGTGCCAGCTGTAGCGATGGCGGGAATCTCTACAATGAGCAGTTCTTC. Amino acids: CASCSDGGNLYNEQFF.

The chain recombines TRBV15 with TRBJ2-3; weak D call: TRBD2 (6 bases). This CDR3 region has 15 residues. The germline gives CDR1 LNHNV, CDR2 YYDKDF (reference sequence). With 5 bases removed from V and 0 bases from J, the gap between germline ends came to 12 bases. CDR3 loop: CATSRRGTSTDTQYF. The CDR3 DNA follows: TGTGCCACCAGCCGGCGGGGCACTAGCACAGATACGCAGTATTTT. Full variable domain (outside the CDR3, taken from reference TRBV15 and TRBJ2-3): DAMVIQNPRYQVTQFGKPVTLSCSQTLNHNVMYWYQQKSSQAPKLLFHYYDKDFNNEADTPDNFQSRRPNTSFCFLDIRSPGLGDTAMYLCATSRRGTSTDTQYFGPGTRLTVL.

The chain links TRBV9 to TRBJ1-2, with D possibly being TRBD1 (6 bases). V was trimmed by 7 bases and J by 7 bases, leaving 17 bases between them. This CDR3 contains 13 residues. Germline V CDR1 and CDR2: SGDLS, YYNGEE. The CDR3 region has the DNA TGTGCCAGCCGGCGTACGTCAGGGGTTGGCTACACCTTC. Translation: CASRRTSGVGYTF.

V and J are TRBV11-3 and TRBJ1-1; D is uncertain. Germline CDR1 is SGHNT and CDR2 is YENEEA. Trimming pared 10 bases from V and 7 bases from J, leaving 16 bases between. This CDR3 contains 12 residues. This chain's CDR3 is CATTDQTVEAFF. CDR3 bases: TGTGCCACCACGGACCAAACGGTTGAAGCTTTCTTT.

The chain employs TRBV11-1 and TRBJ1-1; D possibly corresponds to TRBD1 (6 bases). Germline loops: CDR1 SGHAT, CDR2 FQDESV (reference sequence). Trimming cost V 5 bases and J 0 bases, with 10 bases left between them. This CDR3 is 14 amino acids long. This chain's CDR3 is CASSPDRLNTEAFF. The CDR3 bases are TGTGCCAGCAGCCCGGACAGACTGAACACTGAAGCTTTCTTT.